This TCR beta chain was retrieved from a study of shared clonotypes between healthy human individuals. Findings of the study overall: Richness estimates generally favored naive over memory subsets. All-four-donor shared clonotypes had higher generation probabilities than non-shared clonotypes did.

With regard to this clone: As yet, its antigen is unknown.

In the CD4+ fraction, cells were divided into CD45RA+ naive and CD45RA-negative memory subsets. Each subset's genomic DNA was split evenly across several immunoSEQ plates. Profiling relied on immunoSEQ multiplex PCR, and the TCRdb table lists in-frame clones only, not all of them. The repertoire has a few million clones, 80% to 95% of them found once; the top ten carry 0.37%. This CDR3 has 13 amino acids. The V gene lost 3 bases and the J gene lost 8 bases, with 11 bases spanning the gap. Germline-derived CDR1 and CDR2 are MNHEY and SMNVEV (reference sequence). This TCR derives from a man aged 18 to 29 in good health. Some clones in this sample may be carry-over from other donors' samples. The J gene is TRBJ2-1, the V gene TRBV27; perhaps TRBD2 as D (5 bases). Sequenced material: naive CD4+ T cells from PBMCs. The subset was: CD45RA+ positively selected. The CDR3 DNA reads TGTGCCAGCAGTTTCGAGCTCGGGGATGAGCAGTTCTTC. Translated, it gives CASSFELGDEQFF.